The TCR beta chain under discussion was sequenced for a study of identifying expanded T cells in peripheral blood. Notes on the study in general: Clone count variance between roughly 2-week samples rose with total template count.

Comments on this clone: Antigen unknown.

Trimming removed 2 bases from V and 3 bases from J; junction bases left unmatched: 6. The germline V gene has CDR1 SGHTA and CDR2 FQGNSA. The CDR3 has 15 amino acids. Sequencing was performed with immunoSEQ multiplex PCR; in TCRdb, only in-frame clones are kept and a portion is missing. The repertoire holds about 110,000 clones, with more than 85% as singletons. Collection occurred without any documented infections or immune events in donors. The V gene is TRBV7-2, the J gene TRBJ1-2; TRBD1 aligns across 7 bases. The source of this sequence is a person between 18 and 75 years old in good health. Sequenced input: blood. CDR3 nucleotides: TGTGCCAGCAGCTTATCGGACAGGCACCACTATGGCTACACCTTC. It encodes CASSLSDRHHYGYTF.